This entry describes one TCR beta chain. This specimen belongs to a study of blood T cell repertoires in COVID-19. In the study overall: In each case, the material was cDNA or gDNA derived from T cells, B-cell-depleted T cells, or PBMCs.

Germline-derived CDR1 and CDR2 are SGHRS and YFSETQ. CDR3 size: 14 residues. V was cut by 4 bases and J by 6 bases, with 13 bases left in between. The protocol was immunoSEQ multiplex PCR, while the TCRdb copy is restricted to in-frame clones and leaves out a portion. The top ten clones hold 3.1% of a sample with around 200,000 clones, around 85% of them seen once. The chain uses TRBV5-1 and TRBJ1-4; tentative D call: TRBD1 (6 bases). The sequenced sample consisted of PBMCs or T cells enriched from blood (not recorded which). The clonotype was recovered from a woman in her forties or fifties in a cohort exposed to, infected with or recovered from COVID-19 (not recorded which). CDR3 protein: CASSETGYDEKLFF. CDR3 bases: TGCGCCAGCAGCGAGACAGGATATGATGAAAAACTGTTTTTT.